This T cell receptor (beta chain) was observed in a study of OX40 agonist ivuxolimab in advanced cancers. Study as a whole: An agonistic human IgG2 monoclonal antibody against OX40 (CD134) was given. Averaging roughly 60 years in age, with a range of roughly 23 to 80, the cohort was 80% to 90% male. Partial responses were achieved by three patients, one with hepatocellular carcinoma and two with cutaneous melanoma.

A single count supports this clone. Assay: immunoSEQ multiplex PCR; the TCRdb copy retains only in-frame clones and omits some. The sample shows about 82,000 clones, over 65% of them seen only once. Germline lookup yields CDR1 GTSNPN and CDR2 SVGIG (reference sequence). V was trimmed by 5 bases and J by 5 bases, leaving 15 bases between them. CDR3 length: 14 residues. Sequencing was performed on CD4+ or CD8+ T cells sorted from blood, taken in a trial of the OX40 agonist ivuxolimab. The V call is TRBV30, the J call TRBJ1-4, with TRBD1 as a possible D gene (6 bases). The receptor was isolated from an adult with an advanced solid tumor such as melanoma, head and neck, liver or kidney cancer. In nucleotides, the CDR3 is TGTGCCTGGTGCCCTGGAGGGGGGAATGAAAAACTGTTTTTT. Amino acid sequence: CAWCPGGGNEKLFF. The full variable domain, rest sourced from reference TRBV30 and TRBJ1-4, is SQTIHQWPATLVQPVGSPLSLECTVEGTSNPNLYWYRQAAGRGLQLLFYSVGIGQISSEVPQNLSASRPQDRQFILSSKKLLLSDSGFYLCAWCPGGGNEKLFFGSGTQLSVL.